A selection of T cell receptor beta chains follows, all from one sample in a study of blood T cell repertoires in COVID-19. The repertoire was sequenced with immunoSEQ multiplex PCR; TCRdb's copy has only in-frame clones and lacks some. The sample has 150,000 to 170,000 clones, around 83% seen once. The sample taken for sequencing was peripheral blood. All receptors come from a woman aged 55-75 years with COVID-19, enrolled during active disease. CDR3s include the opening cysteine and the closing phenylalanine or tryptophan. The D gene is left open where the match is weak. Only some rows state a clone size, as once, few, many or a class for expanded clones.

V	J	size	D	CDR3	DNA
TRBV3-1/TRBV3-2	TRBJ1-1	-	-	CASSRVGNTEAFF	TGTGCCAGCAGTCGGGTCGGGAACACTGAAGCTTTCTTT
TRBV10-2	TRBJ1-5	-	TRBD1	CASKEWTGDNQPQHF	TGCGCCAGCAAAGAGTGGACAGGGGATAATCAGCCCCAGCATTTT
TRBV3-1/TRBV3-2	TRBJ2-3	-	-	CASSLPDWSTDTQYF	TGTGCCAGCAGCCTCCCCGACTGGAGCACAGATACGCAGTATTTT
TRBV19	TRBJ1-1	many	-	CASSIQGQNTEAFF	TGTGCCAGTAGTATTCAGGGGCAGAACACTGAAGCTTTCTTT
TRBV4-1	TRBJ2-1	-	-	CASSQEERDYHSNEQFF	TGCGCCAGCAGCCAAGAGGAACGAGACTACCATTCCAATGAGCAGTTCTTC
TRBV6-5	TRBJ1-1	few	TRBD1	CASKQGGGTEAFF	TGTGCCAGTAAACAGGGGGGAGGCACTGAAGCTTTCTTT
TRBV3-1/TRBV3-2	TRBJ2-2	-	TRBD1	CASSQDFGTGVSTGELFF	TGTGCCAGCAGCCAAGATTTCGGGACAGGGGTTAGCACCGGGGAGCTGTTTTTT
TRBV7-6	TRBJ1-1	once	TRBD1	CASSKTGTGSTEAFF	TGTGCCAGCAGCAAAACCGGGACAGGGTCAACTGAAGCTTTCTTT
TRBV7-2	TRBJ1-3	-	TRBD1	CASSRDRDGNTIYF	TGTGCCAGCAGCCGCGACAGGGATGGAAACACCATATATTTT
TRBV5-1	TRBJ2-7	-	-	CASSLDWEMSEQYF	TGCGCCAGCAGCCTAGACTGGGAGATGAGTGAGCAGTACTTC
TRBV12-5	TRBJ1-2	-	-	CASGLEKAVRYTF	TGTGCTAGTGGTTTGGAAAAGGCGGTTCGCTACACCTTC
TRBV6-5	TRBJ1-2	-	-	CASIWGGVYNYGYTF	TGTGCCAGCATTTGGGGGGGGGTTTACAACTATGGCTACACCTTC
TRBV7-9	TRBJ2-7	-	TRBD2	CASSLGTSGSNEQYF	TGTGCCAGCAGCTTAGGGACTAGCGGGAGTAACGAGCAGTACTTC
TRBV3-1/TRBV3-2	TRBJ1-2	-	-	CASSQVAGTGGYTF	TGTGCCAGCAGCCAAGTGGCAGGCACGGGGGGCTACACCTTC
TRBV2	TRBJ1-5	-	TRBD1	CASTPDRVVNQPQHF	TGTGCCAGCACCCCGGACAGGGTGGTCAATCAGCCCCAGCATTTT
TRBV9	TRBJ1-2	-	-	CASSPLGPGGETF	TGTGCCAGCAGCCCCCTGGGGCCGGGAGGGGAGACCTTC
TRBV18	TRBJ1-3	-	-	CASSPDRTIGNTIYF	TGTGCCAGCTCACCAGACAGAACGATTGGAAACACCATATATTTT
TRBV5-6	TRBJ1-2	-	-	CASTSDAGNYGYTF	TGTGCCAGCACGTCAGATGCGGGTAACTATGGCTACACCTTC
TRBV25-1	TRBJ1-2	-	TRBD1	CASSPQGASYGYTF	TGTGCCAGCAGTCCCCAGGGGGCGTCCTATGGCTACACCTTC
TRBV9	TRBJ1-4	once	-	CASSVRQGHEKLFF	TGTGCCAGCAGCGTAAGGCAGGGGCATGAAAAACTGTTTTTT
TRBV9	TRBJ1-5	-	TRBD1	CASSRQGGGNQPQHF	TGTGCCAGCAGCAGACAGGGTGGTGGCAATCAGCCCCAGCATTTT
TRBV2	TRBJ2-2	-	-	CASSEEHGNVGELFF	TGTGCCAGCAGTGAGGAGCATGGAAACGTCGGGGAGCTGTTTTTT
TRBV14	TRBJ2-2	-	TRBD1	CASSEWTGVNTGELFF	TGTGCCAGCAGCGAGTGGACAGGCGTGAACACCGGGGAGCTGTTTTTT
TRBV5-5	TRBJ2-1	-	TRBD2	CASSLGLAGTEQFF	TGTGCCAGCAGCCTGGGACTAGCGGGGACTGAGCAGTTCTTC
TRBV5-1	TRBJ2-3	once	TRBD2	CASSDQLAGSTDTQYF	TGCGCCAGCAGCGATCAGCTAGCGGGAAGCACAGATACGCAGTATTTT
TRBV27	TRBJ1-5	-	-	CASSPRQGEQPQHF	TGTGCCAGCAGTCCCCGGCAGGGTGAGCAGCCCCAGCATTTT
TRBV18	TRBJ1-1	-	-	CASSPKGGPTEAFF	TGTGCCAGCTCACCTAAGGGGGGGCCCACTGAAGCTTTCTTT
TRBV27	TRBJ1-3	-	-	CASSLYGPVGNTIYF	TGTGCCAGCAGTTTATATGGGCCAGTGGGAAACACCATATATTTT
TRBV5-1	TRBJ1-4	-	TRBD1	CASSLGLNSGGSEKLFF	TGCGCCAGCAGCTTGGGCTTAAACTCAGGGGGGAGCGAAAAACTGTTTTTT
TRBV20-1	TRBJ1-2	-	-	CSASRGLDYGYTF	TGCAGTGCTAGTAGGGGTCTGGACTATGGCTACACCTTC
TRBV10-2	TRBJ2-2	few	-	CASSEHENTGELFF	TGCGCCAGCAGCGAACATGAGAACACCGGGGAGCTGTTTTTT
TRBV5-6	TRBJ1-1	-	-	CASSLVRRGNTEAFF	TGTGCCAGCAGCTTAGTCCGGAGGGGAAACACTGAAGCTTTCTTT
TRBV9	TRBJ1-6	-	-	CASSVEAGGISPLHF	TGTGCCAGCAGCGTAGAAGCGGGGGGGATTTCACCCCTCCACTTT
TRBV6-5	TRBJ1-1	-	TRBD1	CASRTGLSTEAFF	TGTGCCAGCAGGACAGGGTTAAGCACTGAAGCTTTCTTT
TRBV10-3	TRBJ1-6	-	TRBD1	CAISTGQGIGDSPLHF	TGTGCCATCAGTACAGGACAGGGGATTGGTGATTCACCCCTCCACTTT
TRBV18	TRBJ2-4	-	TRBD2	CASSWGLAGSGPGKNIQYF	TGTGCCAGCTCATGGGGACTAGCGGGCTCCGGGCCAGGCAAAAACATTCAGTACTTC
TRBV6-5	TRBJ1-3	-	-	CASSSREFGNTIYF	TGTGCCAGCAGTTCCCGGGAGTTTGGAAACACCATATATTTT
TRBV2	TRBJ1-2	-	TRBD1	CASTRDSLSYGYTF	TGTGCCAGCACCAGGGACAGCTTGAGCTATGGCTACACCTTC
TRBV7-9	TRBJ1-2	-	-	CASSFIQGTGMGGYTF	TGTGCCAGCAGCTTTATCCAGGGAACGGGCATGGGTGGCTACACCTTC
TRBV6-5	TRBJ2-1	-	TRBD2	CASRSSGRAGPEQFF	TGTGCCAGCAGGTCTAGCGGGAGGGCCGGTCCTGAGCAGTTCTTC
TRBV6-2/TRBV6-3	TRBJ1-2	-	TRBD1	CASSYSRQGGSGYTF	TGTGCCAGCAGTTACTCCCGACAGGGAGGATCTGGCTACACCTTC
TRBV6-5	TRBJ1-5	few	TRBD1	CASRQGVFQPQHF	TGTGCCAGCAGGCAGGGGGTTTTCCAGCCCCAGCATTTT
TRBV5-1	TRBJ1-6	-	TRBD1	CASSLEGGLSPLHF	TGCGCCAGCAGCTTGGAAGGGGGCCTGTCACCCCTCCACTTT
TRBV5-4	TRBJ2-5	-	-	CASSQQPETQYF	TGTGCCAGCAGTCAACAGCCCGAGACCCAGTACTTC
TRBV19	TRBJ1-6	once	TRBD1	CASSISRGQNNSPLHF	TGTGCCAGTAGTATATCCCGGGGACAGAATAATTCACCCCTCCACTTT
TRBV10-3	TRBJ1-1	few	TRBD1	CAINSPGTGNTEAFF	TGTGCCATCAACTCACCCGGGACAGGGAACACTGAAGCTTTCTTT
TRBV7-8	TRBJ1-6	-	-	CASSPRSGALGSPLHF	TGTGCCAGCAGCCCCCGGTCAGGGGCCCTTGGTTCACCCCTCCACTTT
TRBV19	TRBJ1-5	-	TRBD1	CASTPGSGTGSQPQHF	TGTGCCAGTACCCCGGGAAGCGGGACAGGGAGTCAGCCCCAGCATTTT
TRBV10-1	TRBJ2-3	-	TRBD2	CASSDAGVADTQYF	TGCGCCAGCAGTGACGCGGGAGTGGCAGATACGCAGTATTTT
TRBV14	TRBJ1-6	-	-	CASSHLQGFNSPLHF	TGTGCCAGCAGTCACCTACAGGGTTTTAATTCACCCCTCCACTTT
TRBV10-3	TRBJ2-3	few	-	CAIRSGSTGDTQYF	TGTGCCATCAGAAGCGGTAGTACAGGGGATACGCAGTATTTT
TRBV6-1	TRBJ1-2	-	-	CASSEGWVGGEGYTF	TGTGCCAGCAGTGAAGGATGGGTCGGGGGTGAAGGCTACACCTTC
TRBV18	TRBJ1-6	-	-	CASSLRDNNSPLHF	TGTGCCAGCTCACTCCGGGACAACAATTCACCCCTCCACTTT
TRBV5-1	TRBJ1-6	-	TRBD1	CASSLVGQGQNSPLHF	TGCGCCAGCAGCTTGGTTGGACAGGGACAAAATTCACCCCTCCACTTT
TRBV29-1	TRBJ2-3	-	-	CSVEPRSPDTQYF	TGCAGCGTTGAACCCAGGTCACCAGATACGCAGTATTTT
TRBV12-3/TRBV12-4	TRBJ2-5	-	-	CASSLLPGETQYF	TGTGCCAGCAGTTTATTACCAGGGGAGACCCAGTACTTC
TRBV18	TRBJ1-5	-	-	CASSPQAGKQPQHF	TGTGCCAGCTCACCACAGGCAGGGAAGCAGCCCCAGCATTTT
TRBV11-2	TRBJ1-4	-	TRBD1	CASSSDRGLRHTNEKLFF	TGTGCCAGCAGCAGTGACAGGGGTCTCCGTCATACTAATGAAAAACTGTTTTTT
TRBV15	TRBJ1-6	-	TRBD1	CATSGDRDNYNSPLHF	TGTGCCACCAGCGGTGACAGGGACAATTATAATTCACCCCTCCACTTT